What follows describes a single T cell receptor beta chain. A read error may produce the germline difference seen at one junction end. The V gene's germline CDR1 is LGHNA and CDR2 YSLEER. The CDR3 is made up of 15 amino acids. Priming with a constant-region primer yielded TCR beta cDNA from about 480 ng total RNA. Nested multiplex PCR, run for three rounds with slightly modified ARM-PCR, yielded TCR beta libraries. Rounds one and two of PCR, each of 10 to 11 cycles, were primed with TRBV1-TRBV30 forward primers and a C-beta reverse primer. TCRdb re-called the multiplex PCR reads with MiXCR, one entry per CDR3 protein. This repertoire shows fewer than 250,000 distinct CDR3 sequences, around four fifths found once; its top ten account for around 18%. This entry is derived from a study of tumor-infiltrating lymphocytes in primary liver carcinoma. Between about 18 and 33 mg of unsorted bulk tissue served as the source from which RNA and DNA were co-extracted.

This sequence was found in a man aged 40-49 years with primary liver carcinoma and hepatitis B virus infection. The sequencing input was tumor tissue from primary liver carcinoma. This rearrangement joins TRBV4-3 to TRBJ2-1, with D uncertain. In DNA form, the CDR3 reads TGCGCCAGCGGCCAAGATTTCGGCTCCTACAATGAACAGTTCTTC. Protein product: CASGQDFGSYNEQFF.